This T cell receptor beta chain appears in the sequencing data of a study of blood T cell repertoires in COVID-19. For the study at large: COVID-19 samples collected from the United States, Italy and Spain covered acute and convalescent phases. The cDNA or gDNA used as material had been derived from T cells, B-cell-depleted T cells, or PBMCs.

The CDR3 length is 17 residues. With V trimmed by 5 bases and J by 4 bases, 12 bases remained unmatched. Germline V lookup: CDR1 SGHTA, CDR2 FQGTGA. As processed by the authors: Estimated nucleated cell counts came from reference gene primer amplification. The assay was immunoSEQ multiplex PCR, and TCRdb's table has in-frame clones only and misses some. The DNA gave D and trimming, while V, J and clone size come from that table. This sample yields about 150,000 clones, of which about four fifths are seen a single time; about 31% belongs to the top ten. V is TRBV7-3 and J is TRBJ2-3, with 10 bases identical to TRBD1. Source material: peripheral blood. The receptor was derived from a woman in her sixties or seventies with acute or convalescent COVID-19. The CDR3 sequence: CASSRRPGQGIADTQYF. CDR3 bases: TGTGCCAGCAGCCGACGACCGGGACAGGGGATCGCAGATACGCAGTATTTT.